The 27 T cell receptor beta chains reported below all come from one sample, sequenced in a study of PD-1 blockade in classical Hodgkin lymphoma. The time point is: cycle 4 day 1 (C4D1), after five to seven weeks of nivolumab. There was relapse after autologous stem cell transplantation in every patient, and there was variation in brentuximab vedotin exposure. Produced via immunoSEQ multiplex PCR; TCRdb's table is partial and in-frame only. The sample has about 51,000 clones, about 80% seen once. The sample was peripheral blood mononuclear cells (PBMCs), taken before the fourth cycle of nivolumab. These receptors all stem from a human donor with classical Hodgkin lymphoma.

Worth noting for this clone: Distinct nucleotide sequences in the sample also encode this CDR3. The chain recombines TRBV30 with TRBJ1-5; no clear D gene. V gave up 1 base and J gave up 7 bases, with 11 bases separating them. Germline assignment: CDR1 GTSNPN and CDR2 SVGIG (reference sequence). The CDR3 is 13 amino acids. The DNA for the CDR3 is TGTGCCTGGAGTGCTGGGCGTGACCAGCCCCAGCATTTT. Encoded protein: CAWSAGRDQPQHF.

The chain combines TRBV30 with TRBJ2-1, with D maybe TRBD1 (5 bases). This CDR3 is 13 amino acids long. Germline V gives CDR1 GTSNPN, CDR2 SVGIG (reference sequence). V shed 1 base and J shed 4 bases, with 8 bases lying between them. The CDR3 loop is CAWSADRYNEQFF. As DNA, the CDR3 is TGTGCCTGGAGTGCTGACAGATACAATGAGCAGTTCTTC.

The V gene is TRBV5-1, the J gene TRBJ2-3; 9 nucleotides line up with TRBD2. V shed 0 bases and J 0 bases; nucleotides not matched to a gene: 2. Germline V gives CDR1 SGHRS, CDR2 YFSETQ. This CDR3 spans 16 amino acids. This CDR3 reads CASSLALAGSTDTQYF. DNA of the CDR3: TGCGCCAGCAGCTTGGCCCTAGCGGGGAGCACAGATACGCAGTATTTT. The full variable domain, in which reference TRBV5-1 and TRBJ2-3 provide the parts outside the CDR3, is KAGVTQTPRYLIKTRGQQVTLSCSPISGHRSVSWYQQTPGQGLQFLFEYFSETQRNKGNFPGRFSGRQFSNSRSEMNVSTLELGDSALYLCASSLALAGSTDTQYFGPGTRLTVL.

The chain has TRBV11-1 and TRBJ2-3; D is undetermined. Per the germline V gene, CDR1 is SGHAT and CDR2 is FQDESV (reference sequence). The CDR3 length is 16 residues. The V gene lost 2 bases and the J gene lost 2 bases, with 14 bases spanning the gap. For the CDR3, the DNA is TGTGCCAGCAGCTTAAAAGTCCCGGCAGCCACAGATACGCAGTATTTT. Protein: CASSLKVPAATDTQYF.

The J gene is TRBJ2-7, the V gene TRBV28; 9 bases line up with TRBD2. Germline V CDR1 and CDR2: MDHEN, SYDVKM. J lost 12 bases, V lost 3 bases, and 9 bases had no gene match. This CDR3 has 13 amino acids. DNA for the CDR3: TGTGCCAGCAGTTTCTCGCTAGCGGGGCTAGGGTACTTC. Encoded protein: CASSFSLAGLGYF.

This clone was seen more than once but under ten times. This rearrangement joins TRBV15 to TRBJ2-2; D perhaps matches TRBD1 (5 bases). With 1 base removed from V and 6 bases from J, the gap between germline ends came to 15 bases. The V gene's germline CDR1 is LNHNV and CDR2 YYDKDF (reference sequence). The CDR3 covers 16 residues. This CDR3 reads CATSRVDRGHPGELFF. CDR3 bases: TGTGCCACCAGCAGAGTCGATAGGGGCCACCCCGGGGAGCTGTTTTTT.

The table lists this clone with a count of one. The chain uses TRBV11-1 and TRBJ2-7; 8 positions agree with TRBD1. This CDR3 has 13 residues. Germline lookup yields CDR1 SGHAT and CDR2 FQDESV (reference sequence). J gave up 4 bases and V 6 bases, and 5 bases lay outside the gene matches. CDR3 sequence reads: CASSNDRGYEQYF. The DNA of the CDR3 is TGTGCCAGCAGTAATGACAGGGGATACGAGCAGTACTTC.

The chain recombines TRBV30 with TRBJ1-4; perhaps TRBD1 as D (6 bases). V was trimmed by 4 bases and J by 8 bases, leaving 29 bases between them. This CDR3 region has 18 residues. CDR1 is GTSNPN, CDR2 SVGIG, per germline (reference sequence). DNA for the CDR3: TGTGCCTGGAACTTCGGGATGCTCCTGGACAGCCGAAGGGAAAAACTGTTTTTT. As protein: CAWNFGMLLDSRREKLFF.

The J gene is TRBJ1-5, the V gene TRBV19; TRBD1 matches 7 bases. The CDR3 length is 14 residues. With V trimmed by 5 bases and J by 5 bases, 6 bases remained unmatched. Germline-derived CDR1 and CDR2 are LNHDA and SQIVND (reference sequence). CDR3 DNA sequence: TGTGCCAGTAGTTTCAGGGGGGTTGATCAGCCCCAGCATTTT. Translated, it gives CASSFRGVDQPQHF.

The rearrangement joins TRBV5-4 to TRBJ2-5; 9 nucleotides line up with TRBD1. The CDR3 sequence is 16 residues long. With 3 bases clipped from V and 5 bases from J, the junction kept 11 bases outside the gene matches. Germline CDR1 reads SGHNT; CDR2 reads YYREEE (reference sequence). The CDR3 DNA reads as TGTGCCAGCAGCTCACCGGGACAGGGAGCGCAGGAGACCCAGTACTTC. This sequence encodes CASSSPGQGAQETQYF.

The genes are TRBV5-6 and TRBJ2-3, with D maybe TRBD2 (6 bases). V was clipped by 0 bases and J by 1 base, with 9 bases between them. CDR3 length: 15 amino acids. Germline CDR1 SGHDT, CDR2 YYEEEE. The CDR3, as DNA: TGTGCCAGCAGCTTGGCCTTAGCGGGCACAGATACGCAGTATTTT. Amino acids: CASSLALAGTDTQYF.

The J gene is TRBJ1-2, the V gene TRBV6-6; weak D call: TRBD1 (6 bases). Germline CDR1 and CDR2: MNHNY and SVGAGI (reference sequence). V was clipped by 7 bases and J by 6 bases, with 12 bases between them. This CDR3 spans 12 amino acids. DNA for the CDR3: TGTGCCAGCATGCGAGCAGGGGATGGCTACACCTTC. Translated: CASMRAGDGYTF.

This clone appeared once. The rearrangement links TRBV14 to TRBJ2-5, with 7 bases fitting TRBD2. Per the germline V gene, CDR1 is SGHDN and CDR2 is FVKESK. Losses at the gene ends were 9 bases for V and 5 bases for J; bases not matched to a gene: 18. The CDR3 has 16 residues. The CDR3 here is CARQTSIREVEETQYF. DNA of the CDR3: TGTGCCAGGCAAACCTCCATCCGGGAGGTCGAGGAGACCCAGTACTTC.

The CDR3 protein is CASSYWTGPAINTEAFF. The CDR3 region has the DNA TGTGCCAGCAGCTATTGGACAGGTCCTGCAATTAACACTGAAGCTTTCTTT. This chain joins TRBV5-6 and TRBJ1-1; TRBD1 matches at 7 bases. The J segment lost 2 bases and the V segment lost 3 bases, leaving 13 bases of the junction unmatched. The length of the CDR3 is 17 residues. Germline lookup yields CDR1 SGHDT and CDR2 YYEEEE.

The chain links TRBV6-1 to TRBJ1-2; TRBD1 is a possible D gene (6 bases). The germline V and J ends were trimmed by 3 bases and 4 bases, with 6 bases remaining between them. Per germline, CDR1 MNHNS and CDR2 SASEGT. There are 12 residues in the CDR3. DNA of the CDR3: TGTGCCAGCAGTGACAGGGGCTATGGCTACACCTTC. Its translation is CASSDRGYGYTF.

This clone turned up a few times. The V call is TRBV7-8, the J call TRBJ2-5, with 10 positions matching TRBD2. Trimming removed 4 bases from V and 3 bases from J; junction bases left unmatched: 2. Germline CDR1 is SGHVS and CDR2 is FQNEAQ. The length of the CDR3 is 14 residues. The CDR3 reads CASSYGLAEETQYF. The CDR3 DNA sequence: TGTGCCAGCAGCTACGGACTAGCGGAAGAGACCCAGTACTTC.

This rearrangement joins TRBV9 to TRBJ2-7; TRBD2 matches 7 bases. CDR3 size: 14 residues. Germline V gives CDR1 SGDLS, CDR2 YYNGEE. J gave up 5 bases and V 0 bases, and 5 bases lay outside the gene matches. Written as DNA, the CDR3 is TGTGCCAGCAGCGTAGCCAGGGAGGGGCACGAGCAGTACTTC. This gives the protein CASSVAREGHEQYF.

The chain joins TRBV4-1 to TRBJ2-7; 11 positions agree with TRBD2. The CDR3 runs to 15 residues. Germline V lookup: CDR1 MGHRA, CDR2 YSYEKL. V was clipped by 1 base and J by 7 bases; unmatched bases: 6. CDR3 in amino acids: CASSQVSLAGEEQYF. The CDR3, as DNA: TGCGCCAGCAGCCAAGTCTCACTAGCGGGAGAAGAGCAGTACTTC.

This clone was picked up one time. CDR3 amino acids: CAARGGNTEAFF. Here the CDR3 DNA reads TGTGCCGCCAGGGGGGGGAACACTGAAGCTTTCTTT. This chain connects TRBV10-3 to TRBJ1-1, with TRBD1 identical over 7 bases. The trim removed 11 bases at V and 1 base at J, leaving 4 bases unmatched. CDR1 is ENHRY, CDR2 SYGVKD, per germline. The CDR3 sequence is 12 residues long.

The J gene is TRBJ1-3, the V gene TRBV5-1; no firm D call. The length of the CDR3 is 15 residues. Germline loops: CDR1 SGHRS, CDR2 YFSETQ. Trimming removed 0 bases at V and 1 base at J, with 8 bases between. The CDR3 protein is CASSLDPVSGNTIYF. The CDR3 DNA reads as TGCGCCAGCAGCTTGGACCCAGTGTCTGGAAACACCATATATTTT.

The CDR3 is CASSVGGAANTGELFF. CDR3 DNA sequence: TGTGCCAGCAGCGTAGGAGGGGCCGCGAACACCGGGGAGCTGTTTTTT. The J gene is TRBJ2-2, the V gene TRBV9; D might be TRBD1 or TRBD2, each matching 5 bases. The CDR3 runs 16 residues. Trimming took 0 bases from V and 0 from J, leaving 9 bases between them. Germline CDR1 SGDLS, CDR2 YYNGEE.

The chain has TRBV28 and TRBJ2-3; TRBD2 matches at 9 bases. This CDR3 has 16 amino acids. Germline assignment: CDR1 MDHEN and CDR2 SYDVKM. V lost 0 bases, J lost 5 bases, and 6 bases stayed unmatched. The CDR3 here is CASSLWGGGAEDTQYF. CDR3 coding DNA: TGTGCCAGCAGTTTATGGGGCGGGGGGGCCGAAGATACGCAGTATTTT.

The chain carries TRBV10-3 and TRBJ2-2; 10 bases are a match to TRBD1. This CDR3 has 15 amino acids. Trimming removed 3 bases from V and 7 bases from J; junction bases left unmatched: 5. Germline V lookup: CDR1 ENHRY, CDR2 SYGVKD. The CDR3 spells CAISERDRGGGELFF. In nucleotides, the CDR3 is TGTGCCATCAGTGAACGGGACAGGGGAGGCGGGGAGCTGTTTTTT.

This chain connects TRBV4-1 to TRBJ1-5; D not certain. V was cut by 8 bases and J by 0 bases, with 14 bases left in between. The CDR3 runs to 15 residues. In germline, CDR1 is MGHRA, CDR2 YSYEKL. CDR3 region: CASSQAWGSNQPQHF. CDR3 nucleotides: TGCGCCAGCTCCCAGGCGTGGGGTAGCAATCAGCCCCAGCATTTT.

This clone was found once. The chain couples TRBV9 to TRBJ1-2, with D hard to call. Trimming removed 4 bases at V and 4 bases at J, with 14 bases between. Germline-derived CDR1 and CDR2 are SGDLS and YYNGEE. The CDR3 is 14 residues long. The CDR3: CASSPLATLYGYTF. The CDR3 DNA reads as TGTGCCAGCAGCCCCCTAGCAACTCTCTATGGCTACACCTTC.

The gene calls are TRBV7-8 and TRBJ2-5, with D unresolved. Trimming removed 0 bases at V and 7 bases at J, with 15 bases between. The CDR3 sequence is 15 residues long. CDR1 is SGHVS, CDR2 FQNEAQ, per germline. DNA for the CDR3: TGTGCCAGCAGCTTAGCGACGACGGCTGGTGGGACCCAGTACTTC. This translates into CASSLATTAGGTQYF.

V is TRBV11-3 and J is TRBJ2-7; 10 nucleotides agree with TRBD1. This CDR3 has 12 amino acids. CDR1 and CDR2 from the germline V gene are SGHNT and YENEEA. V shed 5 bases, J shed 9 bases, and the junction held 4 bases outside the gene matches. As DNA, the CDR3 is TGTGCCAGCAGCCGTGGACAGGGGGTGCAGTACTTC. This encodes CASSRGQGVQYF.